The clone carrying this T cell receptor (beta chain) was recorded at least ten times. What it binds is not known. The data derive from a study of read filtering for tumor transcriptome and immune sequencing. Study information: After DNase treatment, RNA was made into whole-transcriptome libraries. General study points: The CD138-negative fraction was mixed bone marrow immune cells, not pure T cells. Dropping single-read clonotypes raised IR-seq and RNA-seq shared-clonotype correlation.

The CDR3 is 14 residues long. The germline gives CDR1 MNHNY, CDR2 SVGAGI (reference sequence). V shed 2 bases and J 5 bases; nucleotides not matched to a gene: 3. This library used around 400 ng RNA and molecular barcoded adaptors spanning alpha/delta and beta/gamma chains. TCRdb ran MiXCR on the reads and lists one entry per CDR3 protein. Seen here are 35,000 to 40,000 distinct CDR3 sequences, approximately 14% observed once, and the top ten hold around 18%. Sequencing input: a population of CD138-negative cells sorted from bone marrow. V usage is TRBV6-6 and J usage is TRBJ2-5, with TRBD1 identical over 9 bases. This sequence was found in a donor aged 40 or over with multiple myeloma. DNA of the CDR3: TGTGCCAGCAGTTACAGGACAGGGGACGAGACCCAGTACTTC. The encoded protein is CASSYRTGDETQYF.